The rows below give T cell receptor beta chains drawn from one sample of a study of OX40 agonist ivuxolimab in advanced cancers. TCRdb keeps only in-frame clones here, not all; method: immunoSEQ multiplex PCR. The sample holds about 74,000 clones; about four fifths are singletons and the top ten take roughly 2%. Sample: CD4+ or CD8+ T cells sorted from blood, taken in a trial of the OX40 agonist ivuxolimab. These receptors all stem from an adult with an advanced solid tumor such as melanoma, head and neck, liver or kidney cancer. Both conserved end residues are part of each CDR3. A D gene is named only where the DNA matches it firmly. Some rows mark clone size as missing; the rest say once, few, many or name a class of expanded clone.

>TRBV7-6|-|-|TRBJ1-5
CASSLDGREGQPQHF
TGTGCCAGCAGCTTAGATGGTAGGGAAGGTCAGCCCCAGCATTTT
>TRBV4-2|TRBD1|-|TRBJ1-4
CASSQAYRDRGLFNEKLFF
TGTGCCAGCAGCCAGGCCTACCGGGACAGGGGGCTATTTAATGAAAAACTGTTTTTT
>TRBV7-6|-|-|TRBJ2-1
CASTLNTGSHNEQFF
TGTGCCAGCACCCTAAATACAGGGAGCCACAATGAGCAGTTCTTC
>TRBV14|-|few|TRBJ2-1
CASSLFLPRDETAPARVEQFF
TGTGCCAGCAGCCTCTTTCTCCCCCGGGACGAGACGGCTCCCGCTAGGGTCGAGCAGTTCTTC
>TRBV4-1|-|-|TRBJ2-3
CASSQVRGGSMMDTQYF
TGCGCCAGCAGCCAGGTCAGAGGGGGTAGTATGATGGATACGCAGTATTTT
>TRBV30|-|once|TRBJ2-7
CAWSVTYEQYF
TGTGCCTGGAGTGTGACCTACGAGCAGTACTTC
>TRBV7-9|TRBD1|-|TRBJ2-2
CASSQGANTGELFF
TGTGCCAGCAGCCAGGGGGCGAACACCGGGGAGCTGTTTTTT
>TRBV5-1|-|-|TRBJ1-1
CASSLLFAENTEAFF
TGCGCCAGCAGCTTGCTTTTCGCAGAGAACACTGAAGCTTTCTTT
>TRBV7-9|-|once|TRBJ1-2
CASSLNQGANYGYTF
TGTGCCAGCAGCTTAAACCAGGGAGCTAACTATGGCTACACCTTC
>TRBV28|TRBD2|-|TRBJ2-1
CASYSGRPLEQFF
TGTGCCAGCTACAGCGGGAGGCCCCTCGAGCAGTTCTTC
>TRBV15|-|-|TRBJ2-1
CATSREGGSVNEQFF
TGTGCCACCAGCAGAGAGGGGGGCTCCGTTAATGAGCAGTTCTTC
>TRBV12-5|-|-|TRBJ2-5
CASGLWGQETQYF
TGTGCTAGTGGTTTGTGGGGGCAAGAGACCCAGTACTTC
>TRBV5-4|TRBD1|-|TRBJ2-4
CASSFRDRENIQYF
TGTGCCAGCAGCTTCCGGGACAGGGAAAACATTCAGTACTTC
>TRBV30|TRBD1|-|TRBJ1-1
CAWSGDRGPMVNTEAFF
TGTGCCTGGAGTGGGGACAGGGGGCCGATGGTGAACACTGAAGCTTTCTTT
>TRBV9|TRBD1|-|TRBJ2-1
CASSVGGTDYYNEQFF
TGTGCCAGCAGCGTAGGGGGGACAGACTATTACAATGAGCAGTTCTTC
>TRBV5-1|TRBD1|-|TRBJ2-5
CASRVDGQGVETQYF
TGCGCCAGCAGGGTGGATGGGCAGGGGGTCGAGACCCAGTACTTC